The 22 T cell receptor beta chains below come from one sample, sequenced in a study of blood T cell repertoires in COVID-19. Repertoires were generated with immunoSEQ multiplex PCR, while TCRdb's copy carries only in-frame clones and drops some. The data show about 140,000 clones, with approximately 88% seen just once and 10% to 13% held by the top ten. The sequencing sample was made of peripheral blood. These receptors were collected from a man aged 55 to 69 with active or convalescent COVID-19.

The chain links TRBV2 to TRBJ1-5; 11 nucleotides line up with TRBD1. The CDR3 sequence is 12 residues long. Germline CDR1 SNHLY, CDR2 FYNNEI. After removal of 6 bases from V and 9 bases from J, the junction contained 1 base not matched to a gene. The DNA for the CDR3 is TGTGCCAGCAGCGGGACAGGGGGGCCCCAGCATTTT. Its translation: CASSGTGGPQHF.

This chain connects TRBV19 to TRBJ1-3; no clear D. Germline-derived CDR1 and CDR2 are LNHDA and SQIVND (reference sequence). CDR3 size: 15 residues. Trimming stripped 6 bases from V and 0 bases from J, with 12 bases between. The CDR3 DNA is TGTGCCAGTAGCCCCCGGGGATTCTCTGGAAACACCATATATTTT. Protein: CASSPRGFSGNTIYF.

The chain recombines TRBV18 with TRBJ2-2, with D perhaps TRBD1 (5 bases). V dropped 1 base and J dropped 1 base, with 7 bases sitting between them. The germline CDR1 and CDR2 sequences are KGHSH and LQKENI. The CDR3 is made up of 15 amino acids. The CDR3: CASSPQRGNTGELFF. CDR3 DNA sequence: TGTGCCAGCTCACCACAAAGGGGGAACACCGGGGAGCTGTTTTTT.

The rearrangement links TRBV7-2 to TRBJ2-3, with 8 bases that match TRBD2. The CDR3 loop spans 15 amino acids. Per germline, CDR1 SGHTA and CDR2 FQGNSA. The J segment lost 9 bases and the V segment lost 5 bases, leaving 13 bases of the junction unmatched. The CDR3 nucleotides are TGTGCCAGCAGCCTAGAGGCTAGCGGGCTCCCGACGCAGTATTTT. It encodes CASSLEASGLPTQYF.

The V gene is TRBV28, the J gene TRBJ2-5, with 8 bases that match TRBD1. CDR3 length: 15 residues. The V segment lost 5 bases and the J segment 2 bases; nucleotides outside the gene matches: 7. CDR1 and CDR2 from the germline V gene are MDHEN and SYDVKM. The CDR3 region is CASSNPYRGQETQYF. DNA for the CDR3: TGTGCCAGCAGTAATCCGTACAGGGGGCAAGAGACCCAGTACTTC.

CDR3 sequence reads: CASSLLPGELFF. The CDR3 DNA follows: TGTGCCAGCAGCTTACTTCCCGGGGAGCTGTTTTTT. This chain joins TRBV5-6 and TRBJ2-2, with D uncertain. Germline assignment: CDR1 SGHDT and CDR2 YYEEEE. The CDR3 is 12 residues long. V lost 2 bases to trimming and J lost 6 bases, with 5 bases between them. Looking up the rest from reference TRBV5-6 and TRBJ2-2 gives the full variable domain: DAGVTQSPTHLIKTRGQQVTLRCSPKSGHDTVSWYQQALGQGPQFIFQYYEEEERQRGNFPDRFSGHQFPNYSSELNVNALLLGDSALYLCASSLLPGELFFGEGSRLTVL.

The genes are TRBV7-2 and TRBJ2-1; 7 positions agree with TRBD2. Germline-derived CDR1 and CDR2 are SGHTA and FQGNSA. The CDR3 has 13 amino acids. Trimming cost V 1 base and J 8 bases; bases outside gene matches: 2. This CDR3 is CASSLGAGDEQFF. DNA of the CDR3: TGTGCCAGCAGCTTAGGCGCGGGAGATGAGCAGTTCTTC.

The rearrangement uses TRBV21-1 and TRBJ2-1; the table's D call, TRBD2, was not checked against the DNA. TRBV21-1 is a pseudogene segment. This CDR3 has 15 amino acids. CDR3 sequence (DNA): TGTGCCAGCAGCAAAACCGCGGGAGGGTTAAATGAGCAGTTCTTC. This gives the protein CASSKTAGGLNEQFF.

This rearrangement joins TRBV24-1 to TRBJ1-2, with D tentatively TRBD1 (5 bases). This CDR3 has 12 amino acids. Trimming took off 2 bases at V and 8 bases at J, with 8 bases between the two ends. Germline loops: CDR1 KGHDR, CDR2 SFDVKD. The CDR3 region is CATSDSDKGYTF. Written as DNA, the CDR3 is TGTGCCACCAGTGATTCGGACAAGGGCTACACCTTC.

This clone was picked up one time. The chain employs TRBV7-3 and TRBJ2-1; 13 bases fit TRBD2. Germline CDR1 and CDR2: SGHTA and FQGTGA. V lost 3 bases and J lost 7; bases outside the gene matches: 6. This CDR3 has 16 residues. DNA for the CDR3: TGTGCCAGCAGCTTGACTAGCGGGAGGAGTCAGAATGAGCAGTTCTTC. This gives the protein CASSLTSGRSQNEQFF.

J is TRBJ2-5 and V is TRBV29-1, with D maybe TRBD1 (6 bases). Deletions cut 6 bases from V and 2 bases from J, with 10 bases between. The CDR3 consists of 12 residues. In germline, CDR1 is SQVTM, CDR2 ANQGSEA. The CDR3 DNA is TGCAGCGTCCCAGGACAGCAAGAGACCCAGTACTTC. Amino acids: CSVPGQQETQYF.

The chain links TRBV14 to TRBJ2-1, with 10 bases identical to TRBD2. Germline values: CDR1 SGHDN, CDR2 FVKESK. This CDR3 spans 15 amino acids. V lost 1 base and J lost 3; bases outside the gene matches: 0. The CDR3 loop is CASSQGLAGYNEQFF. Written as DNA, the CDR3 is TGTGCCAGCAGCCAAGGACTAGCGGGCTACAATGAGCAGTTCTTC.

The rearrangement uses TRBV9 and TRBJ2-7, with a tentative D call TRBD2 (6 bases). CDR1 and CDR2 (germline): SGDLS, YYNGEE. Trimming cost V 4 bases and J 2 bases, with 19 bases left between them. The CDR3 loop spans 16 amino acids. Here the CDR3 DNA reads TGTGCCAGCAGCCTCTCTCCCGGCGGGGCACCCTACGAGCAGTACTTC. Amino acids: CASSLSPGGAPYEQYF.

This clone was detected a few times. Other nucleotide sequences from this sample produce the same CDR3. The chain joins TRBV6-6 to TRBJ1-1; 7 bases map to TRBD1. Germline loops: CDR1 MNHNY, CDR2 SVGAGI (reference sequence). CDR3 length: 14 amino acids. V shed 6 bases and J 1 base; nucleotides not matched to a gene: 5. The CDR3 spells CASSPTGANTEAFF. In DNA, the CDR3 is TGTGCCAGCAGCCCTACAGGGGCGAACACTGAAGCTTTCTTT.

V usage is TRBV24-1 and J usage is TRBJ1-1, with a possible D match to TRBD1 (6 bases). V was cut by 4 bases and J by 6 bases, with 8 bases left in between. This CDR3 comprises 12 residues. The germline gives CDR1 KGHDR, CDR2 SFDVKD. CDR3 loop: CATSEGGPEAFF. Here the CDR3 DNA reads TGTGCCACCAGTGAAGGGGGTCCTGAAGCTTTCTTT.

As DNA, the CDR3 is TGTGCCAGCAGCCCTAAGGGGTCTAGCGGGTCGAAGACCTACAATGAGCAGTTCTTC. As protein: CASSPKGSSGSKTYNEQFF. The chain combines TRBV7-3 with TRBJ2-1, with 8 bases fitting TRBD2. This CDR3 spans 19 amino acids. The V and J ends lost 5 bases and 2 bases, in that order; junction bases with no gene match: 17. The germline V gene has CDR1 SGHTA and CDR2 FQGTGA.

This chain uses TRBV4-2 with TRBJ2-7; TRBD2 matches 13 bases. The J segment lost 6 bases and the V segment lost 4 bases, leaving 18 bases of the junction unmatched. Germline CDR1 and CDR2: LGHNA and YNFKEQ. The CDR3 length is 19 residues. CDR3 DNA sequence: TGTGCCAGCAGCCGCCGGAGTCCGGGACTAGCGGGGACCCTGGGCGAGCAGTACTTC. Its protein product is CASSRRSPGLAGTLGEQYF.

This clone was recorded only once. The chain combines TRBV6-5 with TRBJ2-3, with TRBD2 as a possible D gene (6 bases). From germline, CDR1 is MNHEY and CDR2 SVGAGI. This CDR3 region has 15 residues. Deletions cut 8 bases from V and 0 bases from J, with 15 bases between. CDR3 coding DNA: TGTGCCAGCGCCCCGGCGGGGCTTAGCACAGATACGCAGTATTTT. Amino acid sequence: CASAPAGLSTDTQYF.

The genes are TRBV19 and TRBJ2-7; tentatively, D is TRBD2 (5 bases). V was cut by 10 bases and J by 0 bases, with 13 bases left in between. This CDR3 comprises 13 residues. The germline V gene encodes CDR1 LNHDA and CDR2 SQIVND (reference sequence). CDR3 sequence (DNA): TGTGCCACTGCCGCCGGGATCTCCTACGAGCAGTACTTC. Its translation is CATAAGISYEQYF.

This sequence joins TRBV28 and TRBJ2-7; 12 bases match TRBD2. CDR3 size: 16 residues. Germline-derived CDR1 and CDR2 are MDHEN and SYDVKM. J lost 2 bases, V lost 6 bases, and 8 bases had no gene match. CDR3 residues: CASSPTSGRRTYEQYF. In nucleotides, the CDR3 is TGTGCCAGCAGCCCCACTAGCGGGAGGAGAACCTACGAGCAGTACTTC.

This chain joins TRBV30 and TRBJ1-2; D is undetermined. V was cut by 2 bases and J by 4 bases, with 8 bases left in between. The CDR3 extends over 12 amino acids. Looked up from germline, CDR1 is GTSNPN and CDR2 is SVGIG (reference sequence). This CDR3 reads CAWSPGLYGYTF. The DNA for the CDR3 is TGTGCCTGGAGTCCCGGTCTCTATGGCTACACCTTC.

On this clone itself: Other DNA sequences within the sample encode an identical CDR3. The V gene is TRBV29-1, the J gene TRBJ1-5; TRBD1 is a possible D gene (5 bases). Trimming took off 4 bases at V and 0 bases at J, with 7 bases between the two ends. The CDR3 is 13 residues long. CDR1 is SQVTM and CDR2 is ANQGSEA in the germline V gene. The CDR3 coding sequence is TGCAGCGTTGGGGGCACTAGCAATCAGCCCCAGCATTTT. Amino acid sequence: CSVGGTSNQPQHF.